A selection of T cell receptor beta chains follows, all from one sample in a study of T-cell reconstitution after alpha-beta-depleted transplantation in children. MiXCR, applied by TCRdb to the PCR reads, yields one record per CDR3 protein. The sample has a few hundred thousand distinct CDR3 sequences, around a tenth seen once. The specimen comprised PBMCs from the stem cell graft donor, sampled from the stem cell graft. These receptors were collected from a human donor who donated a stem cell graft to a child with acute lymphoblastic leukemia. The CDR3 runs from the conserved cysteine through the conserved F or W. A D gene is named only where the DNA matches it firmly. The size entry is marked missing in some rows and otherwise reads once, few, many or a size class.

TRBJ1-1	few	TRBD1	TRBV4-1	CASSQDSRGLNTEAFF	TGCGCCAGCAGCCAAGATTCAAGGGGGCTGAACACTGAAGCTTTCTTT
TRBJ2-6	.	.	TRBV4-3	CASSQDIGRGFPTGANVLTF	TGCGCCAGCAGCCAAGATATCGGCAGGGGCTTCCCTACTGGGGCCAACGTCCTGACTTTC
TRBJ1-2	.	TRBD1	TRBV7-2	CASSLGVDRGLGYTF	TGTGCCAGCAGCTTAGGTGTGGACAGGGGGCTTGGCTACACCTTC
TRBJ2-6	few	TRBD2	TRBV9	CASSSIKTSGRAPGANVLTF	TGTGCCAGCAGCTCTATCAAGACTAGCGGGAGGGCCCCCGGGGCCAACGTCCTGACTTTC
TRBJ2-5	.	.	TRBV28	CASSMGAVQETQYF	TGTGCCAGCAGTATGGGAGCGGTCCAAGAGACCCAGTACTTC
TRBJ2-2	few	TRBD1	TRBV18	CASSPPTGRELFF	TGTGCCAGCTCACCGCCGACAGGGAGGGAGCTGTTTTTT
TRBJ1-2	few	.	TRBV10-3	CAISERGNGYTF	TGTGCCATCAGTGAGAGAGGGAATGGCTACACCTTC
TRBJ2-3	.	.	TRBV5-1	CASSLQGSADTQYF	TGCGCCAGCAGCCTTCAAGGGAGCGCAGATACGCAGTATTTT
TRBJ2-7	.	.	TRBV6-1	CASTSQRQKNYEQYF	TGTGCCAGCACCTCGCAGCGGCAGAAAAACTACGAGCAGTACTTC
TRBJ2-5	many	TRBD2	TRBV12-3/TRBV12-4	CASSLAVAGEETQYF	TGTGCCAGCAGTTTAGCGGTAGCGGGAGAGGAGACCCAGTACTTC
TRBJ2-7	.	TRBD2	TRBV20-1	CSATRLPTSGRVAYEQYF	TGCAGTGCCACCCGTCTTCCGACTAGCGGGAGGGTCGCCTACGAGCAGTACTTC
TRBJ2-3	.	TRBD1	TRBV20-1	CSAGGQGYTDTQYF	TGCAGTGCTGGGGGACAGGGTTACACAGATACGCAGTATTTT
TRBJ2-3	few	.	TRBV20-1	CSGEGGTRSTDTQYF	TGCAGTGGAGAGGGGGGGACAAGGAGCACAGATACGCAGTATTTT
TRBJ2-1	few	TRBD1	TRBV7-9	CASSFVPGGFGNEQFF	TGTGCCAGCAGCTTTGTACCAGGGGGTTTCGGCAATGAGCAGTTCTTC
TRBJ2-1	.	.	TRBV27	CASSFSTSDKGGRNEQFF	TGTGCCAGCAGTTTTTCTACTTCGGACAAGGGGGGCCGCAATGAGCAGTTCTTC
TRBJ2-1	few	TRBD1	TRBV11-2	CASRALGTADNEQFF	TGTGCCAGCAGGGCTCTGGGGACAGCAGATAATGAGCAGTTCTTC
TRBJ2-1	many	TRBD2	TRBV9	CASSTTSGSWYEQFF	TGTGCCAGCAGCACTACTAGCGGGAGTTGGTATGAGCAGTTCTTC
TRBJ1-4	many	TRBD1	TRBV5-1	CASSWGQGAGNEKLFF	TGCGCCAGCAGCTGGGGACAGGGGGCCGGGAATGAAAAACTGTTTTTT
TRBJ2-1	.	.	TRBV7-3	CASSSIGDNEQFF	TGTGCCAGCAGCTCCATAGGGGACAATGAGCAGTTCTTC
TRBJ2-5	few	.	TRBV29-1	CSVPSRSIQETQYF	TGCAGCGTCCCTTCCAGAAGCATCCAAGAGACCCAGTACTTC
TRBJ2-7	.	.	TRBV7-8	CASGPYYEQYF	TGTGCCAGCGGCCCTTACTACGAGCAGTACTTC
TRBJ2-7	many	.	TRBV20-1	CSARSGRGPYEQYF	TGCAGTGCTAGAAGTGGGAGAGGCCCCTACGAGCAGTACTTC
TRBJ1-5	many	TRBD1	TRBV20-1	CSARPTGGNQPQHF	TGCAGTGCTAGACCAACAGGGGGTAATCAGCCCCAGCATTTT
TRBJ2-5	many	TRBD2	TRBV7-3	CASSLGTSGEETQYF	TGTGCCAGCAGCCTGGGGACTAGCGGAGAAGAGACCCAGTACTTC
TRBJ1-2	.	TRBD1	TRBV28	CASSSHRQGWNYGYTF	TGTGCCAGCAGTTCGCATAGACAGGGGTGGAACTATGGCTACACCTTC
TRBJ2-3	.	.	TRBV15	CATSREGTTDTQYF	TGTGCCACCAGCAGAGAAGGGACCACAGATACGCAGTATTTT
TRBJ2-1	.	.	TRBV10-3	CAISERAPGEQFF	TGTGCCATCAGTGAGAGGGCCCCCGGGGAGCAGTTCTTC
TRBJ2-7	few	.	TRBV12-3/TRBV12-4	CASTDGLTGEQYF	TGTGCCAGCACCGACGGCCTAACGGGAGAGCAGTACTTC
TRBJ2-5	.	.	TRBV20-1	CSPRWAQETQYF	TGCAGCCCCCGGTGGGCCCAAGAGACCCAGTACTTC
TRBJ2-2	many	.	TRBV29-1	CSVRDWDTGELFF	TGCAGCGTTAGGGACTGGGACACCGGGGAGCTGTTTTTT
TRBJ2-7	.	.	TRBV10-3	CAIRESGTGGREQYF	TGTGCCATCAGGGAGTCGGGGACCGGGGGGCGCGAGCAGTACTTC
TRBJ1-4	few	.	TRBV15	CATSRQSTNEKLFF	TGTGCCACCAGCAGACAGTCAACTAATGAAAAACTGTTTTTT
TRBJ2-3	.	.	TRBV7-2	CASSRQFSSTDTQYF	TGTGCCAGCAGCCGACAGTTCTCTAGCACAGATACGCAGTATTTT
TRBJ1-6	.	.	TRBV18	CASSPQWGNFNSPLHF	TGTGCCAGCTCACCTCAGTGGGGGAATTTTAATTCACCCCTCCACTTT
TRBJ1-2	.	.	TRBV12-3/TRBV12-4	CASTPDGLNYGYTF	TGTGCCAGCACCCCGGACGGATTAAACTATGGCTACACCTTC
TRBJ1-3	.	.	TRBV20-1	CSATVSGNTIYF	TGCAGTGCTACAGTCTCTGGAAACACCATATATTTT
TRBJ2-1	few	TRBD1	TRBV5-1	CASSLWTGGRNEQFF	TGCGCCAGCAGCCTTTGGACAGGGGGGCGGAATGAGCAGTTCTTC
TRBJ2-3	.	.	TRBV6-5	CASSYQRRHTDTQYF	TGTGCCAGCAGTTACCAGCGGAGGCACACAGATACGCAGTATTTT
TRBJ1-1	few	.	TRBV13	CASRLNRVITEAFF	TGTGCCTCCCGCTTAAATAGGGTAATCACTGAAGCTTTCTTT
TRBJ2-7	.	TRBD1	TRBV19	CASSPGQGAGEQYF	TGTGCCAGTAGTCCTGGACAGGGGGCGGGCGAGCAGTACTTC
TRBJ1-2	many	TRBD1	TRBV12-3/TRBV12-4	CASSPAGTGAYGYTF	TGTGCCAGCAGTCCCGCAGGGACAGGGGCGTATGGCTACACCTTC
TRBJ1-2	.	.	TRBV7-9	CASSAGPYGYTF	TGTGCCAGCAGCGCGGGGCCTTATGGCTACACCTTC
TRBJ2-2	.	TRBD1	TRBV9	CASSTGVDTGELFF	TGTGCCAGCAGCACAGGGGTGGACACCGGGGAGCTGTTTTTT
TRBJ2-1	many	.	TRBV27	CASHSHMGYNEQFF	TGTGCCAGCCATTCCCATATGGGGTACAATGAGCAGTTCTTC
TRBJ2-1	many	.	TRBV4-3	CASSRDQGNEQFF	TGCGCCAGCAGCCGGGACCAGGGCAATGAGCAGTTCTTC
TRBJ2-5	few	.	TRBV4-2	CASSQDLGQETQYF	TGTGCCAGCAGCCAAGATTTAGGCCAAGAGACCCAGTACTTC
TRBJ1-5	few	TRBD1	TRBV6-2/TRBV6-3	CASNRQGGQPQHF	TGTGCCAGCAATAGACAGGGAGGTCAGCCCCAGCATTTT